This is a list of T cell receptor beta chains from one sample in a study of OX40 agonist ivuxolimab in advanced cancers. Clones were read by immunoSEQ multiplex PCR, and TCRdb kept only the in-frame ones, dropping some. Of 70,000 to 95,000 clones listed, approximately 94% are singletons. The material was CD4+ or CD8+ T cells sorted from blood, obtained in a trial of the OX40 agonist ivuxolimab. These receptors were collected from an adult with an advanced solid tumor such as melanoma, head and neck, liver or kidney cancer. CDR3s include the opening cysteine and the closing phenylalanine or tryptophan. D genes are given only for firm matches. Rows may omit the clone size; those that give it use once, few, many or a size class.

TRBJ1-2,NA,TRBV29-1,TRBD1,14,TGCAGCGTTCACAGCCCGGACAGGAGAAATGGCTACACCTTC,CSVHSPDRRNGYTF
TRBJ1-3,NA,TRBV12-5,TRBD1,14,TGTGCTAGTGGCGAAGACAGGGGGCGAAACACCATATATTTT,CASGEDRGRNTIYF
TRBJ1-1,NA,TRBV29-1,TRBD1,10,TGCAGCGTCCGCGACAGGGGTGCTTTCTTT,CSVRDRGAFF
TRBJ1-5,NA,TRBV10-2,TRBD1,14,TGCGCCAGCAGTGAGAGCGACAGGGTTCAGCCCCAGCATTTT,CASSESDRVQPQHF
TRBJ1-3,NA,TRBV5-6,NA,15,TGTGCCAGCAGCTTGTTCGGCCTCTCTGGAAACACCATATATTTT,CASSLFGLSGNTIYF
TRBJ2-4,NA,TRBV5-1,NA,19,TGCGCCAGCAGCTTGGCCGCCCCGGTCCCCTCTCTAGCCAAAAACATTCAGTACTTC,CASSLAAPVPSLAKNIQYF
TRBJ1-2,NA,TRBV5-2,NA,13,TGCGCCAGCAGCCAATCTATCGGCAACGGCTACACCTTC,CASSQSIGNGYTF
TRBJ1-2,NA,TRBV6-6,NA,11,TGTGCCAGCAGGTCTAACTATGGCTACACCTTC,CASRSNYGYTF
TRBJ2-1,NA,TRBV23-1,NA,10,TGCGCCAGCAGTCAAGGGCTTCAGTTCTTC,CASSQGLQFF
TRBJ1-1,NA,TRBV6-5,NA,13,TGTGCCAGCAGCCCCACAAGGGGGACTGAAGCTTTCTTT,CASSPTRGTEAFF
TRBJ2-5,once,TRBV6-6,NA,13,TGTGCCAGCAGTTCTCGAGCGGGAGAGACCCAGTACTTC,CASSSRAGETQYF
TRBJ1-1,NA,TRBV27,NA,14,TGTGCCAGCAGTTTGCGAGGGTTGGGGACTGAAGCTTTCTTT,CASSLRGLGTEAFF
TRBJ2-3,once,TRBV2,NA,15,TGTGCCAGCAGCCTAGAAGGGTGGAGCACAGATACGCAGTATTTT,CASSLEGWSTDTQYF
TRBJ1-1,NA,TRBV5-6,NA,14,TGTGCCAGCAGCTTGGGCCAACTCCAGATTGAAGCTTTCTTT,CASSLGQLQIEAFF
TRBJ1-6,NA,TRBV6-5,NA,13,TGTGCCAGCAGTCGAGGGGTTCACTCACCCCTCCACTTT,CASSRGVHSPLHF
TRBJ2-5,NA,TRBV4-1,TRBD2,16,TGCGCCAGCAGCCAAGATGACCTAGCGGGAGAAGAGACCCAGTACTTC,CASSQDDLAGEETQYF
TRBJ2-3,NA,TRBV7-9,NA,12,TGTGCCAGCAGCTCCACTCGGGATACGCAGTATTTT,CASSSTRDTQYF
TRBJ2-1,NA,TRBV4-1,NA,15,TGCGCCAGCAGCCAAGAACCAAGGGGGAGCAATGAGCAGTTCTTC,CASSQEPRGSNEQFF
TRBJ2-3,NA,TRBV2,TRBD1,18,TGTGCCAGCAGTGAACGGTATGACAGGGGAACGCACACAGATACGCAGTATTTT,CASSERYDRGTHTDTQYF
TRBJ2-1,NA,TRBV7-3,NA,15,TGTGCCAGCAGCTTAGACTTTTCCTCCTACAATGAGCAGTTCTTC,CASSLDFSSYNEQFF
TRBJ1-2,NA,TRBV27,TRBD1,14,TGTGCCAGCAGTTTAGGCCTAGGGGGCGGTGGCTACACCTTC,CASSLGLGGGGYTF
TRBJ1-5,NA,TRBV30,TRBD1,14,TGTGCCTGGAGGGTGACAGGGGGCAATCAGCCCCAGCATTTT,CAWRVTGGNQPQHF
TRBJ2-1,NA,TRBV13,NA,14,TGTGCCAGCAGCTTAGCCCTGGAGTACAATGAGCAGTTCTTC,CASSLALEYNEQFF
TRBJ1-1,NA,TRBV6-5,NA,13,TGTGCCAGCAGTTACTCTGCCAGCACTGAAGCTTTCTTT,CASSYSASTEAFF
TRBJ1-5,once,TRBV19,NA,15,TGTGCCAGTAGTGCGTCGACACTCAGCAATCAGCCCCAGCATTTT,CASSASTLSNQPQHF
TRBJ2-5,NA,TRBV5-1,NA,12,TGCGCCAGCAGCTTGAGGCAAGAGACCCAGTACTTC,CASSLRQETQYF
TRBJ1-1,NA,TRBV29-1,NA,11,TGCAGCGCCTCGGACAGAGTTGAAGCTTTCTTT,CSASDRVEAFF
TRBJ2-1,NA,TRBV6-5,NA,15,TGTGCCAGCAGCCCATCCGGTGTGTATGGAAATGAGCAGTTCTTC,CASSPSGVYGNEQFF
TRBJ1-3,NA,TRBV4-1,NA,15,TGCGCCAGCAGCCAAGATCAAGGAGGTGGAAACACCATATATTTT,CASSQDQGGGNTIYF
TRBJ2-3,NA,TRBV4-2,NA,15,TGTGCCAGCAGCCAAGGCAGAGAAGTGATAGATACGCAGTATTTT,CASSQGREVIDTQYF
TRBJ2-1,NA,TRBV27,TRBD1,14,TGTGCCAGCACTCCAGGGGGCCCCTACAATGAGCAGTTCTTC,CASTPGGPYNEQFF
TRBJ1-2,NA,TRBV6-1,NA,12,TGTGCCAGCAGAATAACTAGCTATGGCTACACCTTC,CASRITSYGYTF
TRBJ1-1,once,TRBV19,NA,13,TGTGCCAGTAGAGTAGATTTGAACACTGAAGCTTTCTTT,CASRVDLNTEAFF
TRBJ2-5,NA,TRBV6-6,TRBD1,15,TGTGCCAGCAGGCGGGGACAGGGGGAACAAGAGACCCAGTACTTC,CASRRGQGEQETQYF
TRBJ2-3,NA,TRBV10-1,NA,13,TGCGCCAGCAGTGAGTCGGGGCCAGATACGCAGTATTTT,CASSESGPDTQYF
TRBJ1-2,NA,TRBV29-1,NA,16,TGCAGCGTTGTCGGGCCGGTATCATCCCTGGGCTATGGCTACACCTTC,CSVVGPVSSLGYGYTF
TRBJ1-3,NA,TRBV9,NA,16,TGTGCCAGCAGCCCCGTTGGTCCTGGGATGGGAAACACCATATATTTT,CASSPVGPGMGNTIYF
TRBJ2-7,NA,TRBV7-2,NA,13,TGTGCCAGCTCCAGGGGACACACCTACGAGCAGTACTTC,CASSRGHTYEQYF
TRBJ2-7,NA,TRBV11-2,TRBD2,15,TGTGCCAGCAGCTTAGGGACTAGCGGTACCTACGAGCAGTACTTC,CASSLGTSGTYEQYF
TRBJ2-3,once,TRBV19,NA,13,TGTGCCAGTAGTAGGGGGGGCTCAGATACGCAGTATTTT,CASSRGGSDTQYF
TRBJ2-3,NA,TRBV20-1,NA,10,TGCAGTACCAGCACAGATACGCAGTATTTT,CSTSTDTQYF
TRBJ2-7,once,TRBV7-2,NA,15,TGTGCCAGCAGCTTGGGGGAAGGAGGGTTCTACGAGCAGTACTTC,CASSLGEGGFYEQYF
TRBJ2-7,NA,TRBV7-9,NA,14,TGTGCCAGCAGCAACCGGGACCGACCCTACGAGCAGTACTTC,CASSNRDRPYEQYF
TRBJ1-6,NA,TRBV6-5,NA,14,TGTGCCAGCAGTCCCGGACCGGCTTGGTCACCCCTCCACTTT,CASSPGPAWSPLHF
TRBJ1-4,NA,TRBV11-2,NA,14,TGTGCCAGCAGCTCCCGGGACTGGGGGGAAAAACTGTTTTTT,CASSSRDWGEKLFF
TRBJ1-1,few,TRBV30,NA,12,TGTGCCTGGGGCCAAGGGAACACTGAAGCTTTCTTT,CAWGQGNTEAFF
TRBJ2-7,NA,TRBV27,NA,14,TGTGCCAGCAGCCAGTGGGGGGGCAGAGGCGAGCAGTACTTC,CASSQWGGRGEQYF
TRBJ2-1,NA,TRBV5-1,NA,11,TGCGCCAGCAACGACTACAATGAGCAGTTCTTC,CASNDYNEQFF
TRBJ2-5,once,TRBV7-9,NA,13,TGTGCCAGCAGCTTAGTGCCACAAGAGACCCAGTACTTC,CASSLVPQETQYF
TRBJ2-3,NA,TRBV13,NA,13,TGTGCCAGCAGCTTAGGCAGCACAGATACGCAGTATTTT,CASSLGSTDTQYF
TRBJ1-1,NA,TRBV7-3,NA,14,TGTGCCAGCAGCCTTGTGTGGGGGAACACTGAAGCTTTCTTT,CASSLVWGNTEAFF
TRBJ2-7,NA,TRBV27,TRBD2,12,TGTGCCAGCGGGAGCGGGGCCTACGAGCAGTACTTC,CASGSGAYEQYF
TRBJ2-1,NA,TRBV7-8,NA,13,TGTGCCAGCTCCCGAGGGCTAGTCAATGAGCAGTTCTTC,CASSRGLVNEQFF
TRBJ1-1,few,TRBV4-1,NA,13,TGCGCCAGCAGTCCACAGGAGAACACTGAAGCTTTCTTT,CASSPQENTEAFF
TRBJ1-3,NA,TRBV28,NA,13,TGTGCCAGCATACCTGGTGGGGGAAACACCATATATTTT,CASIPGGGNTIYF
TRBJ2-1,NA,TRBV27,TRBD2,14,TGTGCCAGCCAAGGTCTAGCGGGGTTCGATGAGCAGTTCTTC,CASQGLAGFDEQFF